A selection of T cell receptor beta chains follows, all from one sample in a study of STAT5B mutations in CD4+ large granular lymphocyte leukemia. TCRdb keeps only in-frame clones here, not all; method: immunoSEQ multiplex PCR. This sample yields tens of thousands of clones, of which 81% are seen a single time; approximately 4% belongs to the top ten. Sequences were obtained from CD4+ T cells from blood buffy coats. Every receptor here comes from a human donor in good health. Each CDR3 is given with its conserved first and last residue. D genes are given only for firm matches. Clone size is given for some rows only: seen once, a few or many times, or a class if the clone is expanded.

clone size	D gene	V gene	J gene	CDR3 DNA	CDR3 protein
NA	TRBD1	TRBV5-6	TRBJ2-5	TGTGCCAGCAGCTTGGGGGGACAGGGGCAAAAGACCCAGTACTTC	CASSLGGQGQKTQYF
NA	NA	TRBV28	TRBJ1-4	TGTGCCAGCAGTCAAAACACACGGGACCCTAGTGAAAAACTGTTTTTT	CASSQNTRDPSEKLFF
NA	NA	TRBV7-2	TRBJ2-3	TGTGCCAGCAGCCCGATACTAGCAGGCACAGATACGCAGTATTTT	CASSPILAGTDTQYF
NA	NA	TRBV6-1	TRBJ1-1	TGTGCCAGCACCCCCGGCGGGCTGGGCACTGAAGCTTTCTTT	CASTPGGLGTEAFF
NA	TRBD1	TRBV23-1	TRBJ1-2	TGCGCCAGCAGTCATCCCGACAGGGAAGAACACTATGGCTACACCTTC	CASSHPDREEHYGYTF
NA	NA	TRBV30	TRBJ1-3	TGTGCCTGGAGCGGGTTTGGAAACACCATATATTTT	CAWSGFGNTIYF
NA	TRBD1	TRBV7-6	TRBJ2-5	TGTGCCAGCAGCTCGGGACAGCAAGAGACCCAGTACTTC	CASSSGQQETQYF
NA	TRBD2	TRBV11-2	TRBJ2-1	TGTGCCAGCAGCTCTGGCGGGACTAAATACAATGAGCAGTTCTTC	CASSSGGTKYNEQFF
NA	TRBD2	TRBV27	TRBJ2-7	TGTGCCAGCAGTTTAACACTAGCGGGAGTAGGCGCCTACGAGCAGTACTTC	CASSLTLAGVGAYEQYF
NA	TRBD2	TRBV25-1	TRBJ2-7	TGTGCCAGCAGTGAATCAATCGGGGGGGCTGCCTACGAGCAGTACTTC	CASSESIGGAAYEQYF
few	NA	TRBV14	TRBJ1-2	TGTGCCAGCAGCCCACAGGGCTATGGCTACACCTTC	CASSPQGYGYTF
NA	NA	TRBV7-3	TRBJ2-3	TGTGCCAGCAGCTTAATCGGCTCTAGCACAGATACGCAGTATTTT	CASSLIGSSTDTQYF
NA	NA	TRBV28	TRBJ1-6	TGTGCCAGCAGCTCAGAAGGTTCACCCCTCCACTTT	CASSSEGSPLHF
once	TRBD1	TRBV7-8	TRBJ1-6	TGTGCCAGCAGCTTAAGGCAGGGGGAGAATTCACCCCTCCACTTT	CASSLRQGENSPLHF
few	NA	TRBV6-6	TRBJ1-1	TGTGCCAGCAGCCGTATGAACACTGAAGCTTTCTTT	CASSRMNTEAFF
NA	NA	TRBV21-1	TRBJ2-1	TGTGCCAGCAGCAAAGGGGGCCTAGCGGGCGCGAATGAGCAGTTCTTC	CASSKGGLAGANEQFF